One and the same sample provided the 4 T cell receptor beta chains below, sequenced in a study of blood T cell repertoires in COVID-19. The method was immunoSEQ multiplex PCR; TCRdb's version includes in-frame clones alone and lacks a portion of them. The sample has about 170,000 clones; 80% to 90% are singletons. Sequenced sample: peripheral blood. Receptors originate from a woman older than 75 with COVID-19, enrolled during active disease.

This chain joins TRBV5-1 and TRBJ2-2, with 12 bases lining up with TRBD2. Trimming at V came to 4 bases and at J to 3 bases, leaving 1 base not matched to a gene. Germline lookup yields CDR1 SGHRS and CDR2 YFSETQ. The CDR3 runs 15 residues. For the CDR3, the DNA is TGCGCCAGCAGCACTAGCGGGAGGCACACCGGGGAGCTGTTTTTT. It encodes CASSTSGRHTGELFF. Supplemented by reference TRBV5-1 and TRBJ2-2, the full variable domain reads KAGVTQTPRYLIKTRGQQVTLSCSPISGHRSVSWYQQTPGQGLQFLFEYFSETQRNKGNFPGRFSGRQFSNSRSEMNVSTLELGDSALYLCASSTSGRHTGELFFGEGSRLTVL.

This chain uses TRBV6-6 with TRBJ1-6, with D possibly being TRBD1 (5 bases). In germline, CDR1 is MNHNY, CDR2 SVGAGI (reference sequence). This CDR3 region has 15 residues. V gave up 5 bases and J gave up 6 bases, with 14 bases separating them. CDR3 region: CASSAGTGVNSPLHF. Here the CDR3 DNA reads TGTGCCAGCAGTGCCGGGACGGGGGTTAATTCACCCCTCCACTTT.

This clone was seen only once. The CDR3 sequence is CASSSRQGLETQYF. Here the CDR3 DNA reads TGTGCCAGCAGCAGCCGACAGGGGCTGGAGACCCAGTACTTC. This chain connects TRBV3-1 (or the pseudogene TRBV3-2) to TRBJ2-5; 8 nucleotides match TRBD1. J gave up 5 bases and V 5 bases, and 7 bases lay outside the gene matches. The CDR3 has 14 residues. Per germline, CDR1 LGHDT and CDR2 YNNKEL (reference sequence).

The V and J genes are TRBV27 and TRBJ2-5; 8 bases are a match to TRBD2. There are 16 residues in the CDR3. From germline, CDR1 is MNHEY and CDR2 SMNVEV (reference sequence). V was pared by 3 bases and J by 7 bases, with 13 bases of the junction left unmatched. The CDR3 DNA reads TGTGCCAGCAGTTTGTCGGGAGGGCCCCAGATGGGGACCCAGTACTTC. It codes for CASSLSGGPQMGTQYF.